This T cell receptor (beta chain) was obtained from a study of blood T cell repertoires in COVID-19. Assay: immunoSEQ multiplex PCR; the TCRdb copy retains only in-frame clones and omits some. The data show 95,000 to 120,000 clones, around 85% seen once. Seattle patients were enrolled during active infection and followed longitudinally. The CDR3 covers 16 residues. Trimming took 4 bases from V and 9 from J; bases not matched to a gene: 13. Germline values: CDR1 SEHNR, CDR2 FQNEAQ (reference sequence). This sequence joins TRBV7-9 and TRBJ2-3; TRBD2 agrees at 10 bases. The sample consisted of peripheral blood. The receptor comes from a woman in her fifties or sixties with COVID-19, enrolled during active disease. CDR3 amino acids: CASSSNKRGGLQTQYF. Written as DNA, the CDR3 is TGTGCCAGCAGCTCCAATAAGCGGGGGGGCCTCCAAACGCAGTATTTT.